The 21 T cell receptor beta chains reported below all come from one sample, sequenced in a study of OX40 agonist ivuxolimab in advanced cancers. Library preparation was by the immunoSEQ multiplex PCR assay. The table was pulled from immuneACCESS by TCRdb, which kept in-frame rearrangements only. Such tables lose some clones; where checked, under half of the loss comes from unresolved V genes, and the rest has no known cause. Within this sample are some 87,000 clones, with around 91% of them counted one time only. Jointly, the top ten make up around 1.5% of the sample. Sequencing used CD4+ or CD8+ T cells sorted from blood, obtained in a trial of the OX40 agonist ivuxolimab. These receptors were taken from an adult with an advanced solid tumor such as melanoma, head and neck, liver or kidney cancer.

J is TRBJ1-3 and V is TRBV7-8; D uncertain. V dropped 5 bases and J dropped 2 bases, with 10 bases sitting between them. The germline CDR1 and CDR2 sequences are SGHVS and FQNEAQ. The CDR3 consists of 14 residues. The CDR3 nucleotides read TGTGCCAGCAGCCGAGCAGGCCCTGGAAACACCATATATTTT. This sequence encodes CASSRAGPGNTIYF.

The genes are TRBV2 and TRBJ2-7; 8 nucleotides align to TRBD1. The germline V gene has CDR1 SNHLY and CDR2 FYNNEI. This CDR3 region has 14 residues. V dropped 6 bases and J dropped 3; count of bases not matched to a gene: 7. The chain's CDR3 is CASRLDRAGYEQYF. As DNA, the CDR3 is TGTGCCAGCAGGTTGGACAGGGCAGGCTACGAGCAGTACTTC.

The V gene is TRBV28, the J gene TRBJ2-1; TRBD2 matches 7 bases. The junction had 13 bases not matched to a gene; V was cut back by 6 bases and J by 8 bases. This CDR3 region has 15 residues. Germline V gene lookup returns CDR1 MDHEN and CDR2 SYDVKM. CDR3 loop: CASRAGAGDLYEQFF. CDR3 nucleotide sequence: TGTGCCAGCAGAGCTGGGGCGGGAGATTTGTATGAGCAGTTCTTC.

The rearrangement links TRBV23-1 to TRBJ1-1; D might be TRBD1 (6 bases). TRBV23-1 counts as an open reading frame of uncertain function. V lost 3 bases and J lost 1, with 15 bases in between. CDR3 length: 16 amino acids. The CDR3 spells CASSQLGARGNTEAFF. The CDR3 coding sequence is TGCGCCAGCAGTCAGTTGGGGGCCAGGGGGAACACTGAAGCTTTCTTT.

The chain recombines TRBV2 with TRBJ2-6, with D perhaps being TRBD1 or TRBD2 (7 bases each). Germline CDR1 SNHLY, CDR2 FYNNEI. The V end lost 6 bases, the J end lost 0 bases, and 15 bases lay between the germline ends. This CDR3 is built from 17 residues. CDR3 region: CASSERGQSSGANVLTF. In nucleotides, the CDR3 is TGTGCCAGCAGCGAGCGGGGACAGTCCTCTGGGGCCAACGTCCTGACTTTC.

Here the CDR3 DNA reads TGTGCCAGCAGCCGAGACAGACTTTCGGCCGAGCAGTACTTC. This codes for CASSRDRLSAEQYF. The V and J genes are TRBV7-9 and TRBJ2-7; tentative D call: TRBD1 (5 bases). The CDR3 is 14 residues long. V lost 5 bases, J lost 6 bases, and 17 bases lay in between. Looked up from germline, CDR1 is SEHNR and CDR2 is FQNEAQ (reference sequence).

The CDR3: CASSLDRTSGSYEQYF. CDR3 sequence (DNA): TGTGCCAGCAGCTTAGATCGAACTAGCGGGAGTTACGAGCAGTACTTC. The rearrangement uses TRBV7-2 and TRBJ2-7; 11 bases match TRBD2. CDR1 is SGHTA, CDR2 FQGNSA, per germline. The CDR3 covers 16 residues. V lost 1 base, J lost 4 bases, and 6 bases stayed unmatched.

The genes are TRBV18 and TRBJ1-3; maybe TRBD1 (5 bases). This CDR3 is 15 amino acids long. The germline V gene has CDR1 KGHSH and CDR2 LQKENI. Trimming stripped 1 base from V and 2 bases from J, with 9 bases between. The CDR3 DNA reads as TGTGCCAGCTCACCACAGGGGATAACTGGAAACACCATATATTTT. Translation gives CASSPQGITGNTIYF.

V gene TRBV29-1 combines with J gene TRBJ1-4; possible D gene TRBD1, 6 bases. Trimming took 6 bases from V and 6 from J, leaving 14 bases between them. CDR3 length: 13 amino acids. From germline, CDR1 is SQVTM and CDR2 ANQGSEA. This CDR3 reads CSVWKGGDEKLFF. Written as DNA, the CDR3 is TGCAGCGTCTGGAAGGGGGGCGATGAAAAACTGTTTTTT.

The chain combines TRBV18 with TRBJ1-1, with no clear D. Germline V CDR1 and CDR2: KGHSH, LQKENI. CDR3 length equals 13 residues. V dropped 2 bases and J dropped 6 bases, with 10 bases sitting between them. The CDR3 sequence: CASSPVFASEAFF. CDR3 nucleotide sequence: TGTGCCAGCTCACCAGTTTTTGCGTCTGAAGCTTTCTTT.

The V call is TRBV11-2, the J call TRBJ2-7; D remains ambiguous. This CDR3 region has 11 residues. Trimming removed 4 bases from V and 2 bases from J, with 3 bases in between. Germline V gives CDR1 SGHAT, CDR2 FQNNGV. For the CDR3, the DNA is TGTGCCAGCAGCTCGGCCTACGAGCAGTACTTC. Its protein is CASSSAYEQYF.

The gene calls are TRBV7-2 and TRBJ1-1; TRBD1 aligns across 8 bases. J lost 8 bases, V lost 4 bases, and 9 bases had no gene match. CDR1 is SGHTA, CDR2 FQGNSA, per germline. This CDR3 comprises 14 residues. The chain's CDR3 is CASSSGTGVLEAFF. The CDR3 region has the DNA TGTGCCAGCAGCTCCGGGACAGGAGTTTTGGAAGCTTTCTTT.

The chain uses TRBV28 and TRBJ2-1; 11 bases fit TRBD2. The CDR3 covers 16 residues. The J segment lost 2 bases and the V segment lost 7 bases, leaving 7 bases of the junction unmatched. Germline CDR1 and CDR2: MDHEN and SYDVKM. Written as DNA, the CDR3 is TGTGCCAGCATCACGACTAGCGGGACCACCTACAATGAGCAGTTCTTC. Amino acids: CASITTSGTTYNEQFF. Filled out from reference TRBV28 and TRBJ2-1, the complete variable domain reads DVKVTQSSRYLVKRTGEKVFLECVQDMDHENMFWYRQDPGLGLRLIYFSYDVKMKEKGDIPEGYSVSREKKERFSLILESASTNQTSMYLCASITTSGTTYNEQFFGPGTRLTVL.

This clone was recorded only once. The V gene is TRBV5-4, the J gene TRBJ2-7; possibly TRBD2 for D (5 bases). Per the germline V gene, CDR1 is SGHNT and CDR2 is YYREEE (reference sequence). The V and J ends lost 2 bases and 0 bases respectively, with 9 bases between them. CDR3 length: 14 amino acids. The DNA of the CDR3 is TGTGCCAGCAGCTTAGGTGGGAGCTCCTACGAGCAGTACTTC. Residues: CASSLGGSSYEQYF.

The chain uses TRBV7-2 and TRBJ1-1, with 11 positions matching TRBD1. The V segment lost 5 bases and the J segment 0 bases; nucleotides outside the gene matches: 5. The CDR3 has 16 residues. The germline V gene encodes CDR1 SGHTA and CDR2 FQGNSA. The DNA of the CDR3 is TGTGCCAGCAGCGCTGGGGACAGGGGGATGAACACTGAAGCTTTCTTT. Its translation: CASSAGDRGMNTEAFF.

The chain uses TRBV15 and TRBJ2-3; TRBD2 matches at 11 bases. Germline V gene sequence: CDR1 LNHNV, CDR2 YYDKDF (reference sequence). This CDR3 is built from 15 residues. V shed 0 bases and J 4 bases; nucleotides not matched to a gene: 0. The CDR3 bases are TGTGCCACCAGCAGAGAGACTAGCGGGGCAGATACGCAGTATTTT. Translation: CATSRETSGADTQYF.

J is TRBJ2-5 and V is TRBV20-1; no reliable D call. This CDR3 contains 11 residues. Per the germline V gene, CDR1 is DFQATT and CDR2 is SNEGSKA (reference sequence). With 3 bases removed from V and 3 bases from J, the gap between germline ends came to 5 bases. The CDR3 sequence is CSASQKETQYF. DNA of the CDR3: TGCAGTGCTAGCCAGAAAGAGACCCAGTACTTC.

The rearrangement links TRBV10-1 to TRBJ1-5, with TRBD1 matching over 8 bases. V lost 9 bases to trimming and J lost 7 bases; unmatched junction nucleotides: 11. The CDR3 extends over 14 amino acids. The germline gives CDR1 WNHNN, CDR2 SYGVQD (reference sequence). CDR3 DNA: TGCGCCAGAAAAGGACAGGGCCGAGACCAGCCCCAGCATTTT. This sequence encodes CARKGQGRDQPQHF.

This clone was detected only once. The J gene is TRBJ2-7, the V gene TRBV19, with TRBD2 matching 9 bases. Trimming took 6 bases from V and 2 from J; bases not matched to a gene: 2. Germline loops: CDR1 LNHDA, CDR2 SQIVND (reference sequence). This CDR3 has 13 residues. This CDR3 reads CASRTSGTYEQYF. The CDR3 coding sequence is TGTGCCAGTAGGACTAGCGGAACCTACGAGCAGTACTTC. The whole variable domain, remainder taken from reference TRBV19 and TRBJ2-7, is DGGITQSPKYLFRKEGQNVTLSCEQNLNHDAMYWYRQDPGQGLRLIYYSQIVNDFQKGDIAEGYSVSREKKESFPLTVTSAQKNPTAFYLCASRTSGTYEQYFGPGTRLTVT.

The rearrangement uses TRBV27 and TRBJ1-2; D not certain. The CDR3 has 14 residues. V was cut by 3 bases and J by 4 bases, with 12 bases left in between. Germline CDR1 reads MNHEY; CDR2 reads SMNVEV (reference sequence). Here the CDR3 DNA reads TGTGCCAGCAGTTTGACCGGACGGCCCTATGGCTACACCTTC. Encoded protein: CASSLTGRPYGYTF.

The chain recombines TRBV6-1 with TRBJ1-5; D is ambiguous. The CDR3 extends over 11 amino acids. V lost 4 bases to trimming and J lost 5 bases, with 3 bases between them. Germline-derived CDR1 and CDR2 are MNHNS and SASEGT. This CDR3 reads CASSADQPQHF. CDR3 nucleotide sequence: TGTGCCAGCAGTGCAGATCAGCCCCAGCATTTT.